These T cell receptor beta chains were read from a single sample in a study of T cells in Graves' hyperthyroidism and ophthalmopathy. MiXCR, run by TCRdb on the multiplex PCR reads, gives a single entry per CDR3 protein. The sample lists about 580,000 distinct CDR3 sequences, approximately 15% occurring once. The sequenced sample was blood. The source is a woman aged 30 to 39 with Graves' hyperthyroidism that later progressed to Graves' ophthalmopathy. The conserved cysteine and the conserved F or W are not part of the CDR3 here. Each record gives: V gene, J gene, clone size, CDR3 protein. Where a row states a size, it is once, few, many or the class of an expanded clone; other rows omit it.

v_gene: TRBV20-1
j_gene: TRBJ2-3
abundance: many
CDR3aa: SEALAGTNTQY

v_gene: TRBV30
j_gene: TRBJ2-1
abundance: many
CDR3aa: AWSVLESGDEQF

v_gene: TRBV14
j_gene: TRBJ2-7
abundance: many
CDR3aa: ASSRGDIQGLTYEQY

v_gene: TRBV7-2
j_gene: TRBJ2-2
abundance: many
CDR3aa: ASSLGASGTGELF

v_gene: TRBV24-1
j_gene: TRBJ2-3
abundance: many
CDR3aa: ATSDSGPYSTDTQY

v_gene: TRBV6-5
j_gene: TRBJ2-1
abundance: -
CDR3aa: ASSYLERGPYNEQF

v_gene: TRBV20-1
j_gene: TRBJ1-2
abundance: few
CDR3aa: SARDSGGYGYT

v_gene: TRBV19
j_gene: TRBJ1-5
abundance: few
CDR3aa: AIGQGAWGNQPQH

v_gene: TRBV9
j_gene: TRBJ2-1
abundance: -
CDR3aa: ASSVEGGDTRNEQF

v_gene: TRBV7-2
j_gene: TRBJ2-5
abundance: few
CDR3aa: ASSRWMGGQETQY

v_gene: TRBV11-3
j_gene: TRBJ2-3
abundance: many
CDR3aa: ASSKDTSTDTQY